Below, 24 T cell receptor beta chains from the same sample are listed, as sequenced in a study of T cell repertoires in cytomegalovirus infection. TCRdb passed the reads through MiXCR, listing each CDR3 protein once. The table includes about 450,000 distinct CDR3 sequences, around 32% detected once. Input material: PBMCs. The receptors shown here come from a human donor in good health (CMV status not recorded). Some clones in this sample may be carry-over from other donors' samples.

This clonotype was recorded many times. J is TRBJ1-2 and V is TRBV19; tentative D call: TRBD1 (5 bases). The CDR3 contains 11 residues. Germline loops: CDR1 LNHDA, CDR2 SQIVND (reference sequence). The ends were cut back, 4 bases at V and 5 bases at J, with 5 bases in the middle. In nucleotides, the CDR3 is TGTGCCAGTAGTACAGGGTATGGCTACACCTTC. It is translated as CASSTGYGYTF.

This CDR3 reads CASSLHITSTTRKTQYF. CDR3 DNA sequence: TGTGCCAGCAGCTTACACATAACTAGCACAACCAGGAAGACCCAGTACTTC. The J gene is TRBJ2-5, the V gene TRBV7-9; maybe TRBD2 (6 bases). Trimming stripped 2 bases from V and 6 bases from J, with 22 bases between. Looked up from germline, CDR1 is SEHNR and CDR2 is FQNEAQ (reference sequence). The CDR3 runs 17 residues.

In this sample, this clonotype turned up a few times. J is TRBJ1-1 and V is TRBV11-1, with 10 bases aligning to TRBD1. Germline V lookup: CDR1 SGHAT, CDR2 FQDESV (reference sequence). Trimming at V came to 5 bases and at J to 7 bases, leaving 1 base not matched to a gene. The CDR3 sequence is 12 residues long. Here the CDR3 DNA reads TGTGCCAGCAGCCGGACAGGGGGTGAAGCTTTCTTT. Its translation: CASSRTGGEAFF. The whole variable domain, filled in from reference TRBV11-1 and TRBJ1-1, reads EAEVAQSPRYKITEKSQAVAFWCDPISGHATLYWYRQILGQGPELLVQFQDESVVDDSQLPKDRFSAERLKGVDSTLKIQPAELGDSAMYLCASSRTGGEAFFGQGTRLTVV.

The V gene is TRBV7-9, the J gene TRBJ2-1; D might be TRBD1 (7 bases). Germline CDR1 SEHNR, CDR2 FQNEAQ (reference sequence). V shed 7 bases and J shed 15 bases, with 31 bases lying between them. The CDR3 spans 16 residues. The CDR3 DNA is TGTGCCAGCAACCGTGGAGGGACAGTTTTTATTTCAGCTACGTTCTTC. Residues: CASNRGGTVFISATFF. The whole variable domain, remainder taken from reference TRBV7-9 and TRBJ2-1, is DTGVSQNPRHKITKRGQNVTFRCDPISEHNRLYWYRQTLGQGPEFLTYFQNEAQLEKSRLLSDRFSAERPKGSFSTLEIQRTEQGDSAMYLCASNRGGTVFISATFFGPGTRLTVL.

The gene calls are TRBV7-9 and TRBJ1-6; D is uncertain. V shed 5 bases and J shed 7 bases, with 9 bases lying between them. CDR1 and CDR2 from the germline V gene are SEHNR and FQNEAQ (reference sequence). This CDR3 has 13 residues. The CDR3 sequence is CASSPPGNSPLHF. CDR3 DNA: TGTGCCAGCAGCCCCCCGGGAAATTCACCCCTCCACTTT.

Worth noting for this clonotype: Compared with germline, one end of the junction differs, possibly owing to a read error. The rearrangement uses TRBV7-2 and TRBJ2-3; the D is unclear. The CDR3 contains 15 residues. In germline, CDR1 is SGHTA, CDR2 FQGNSA. This CDR3 is CASSLVAAYTNTQYF. Written as DNA, the CDR3 is TGTGCCAGCAGCTTAGTCGCGGCGTACACAAATACGCAGTATTTT.

This clonotype was observed a few times. V and J are TRBV7-8 and TRBJ2-7; D gene ambiguous. The CDR3 totals 11 residues. Germline CDR1 reads SGHVS; CDR2 reads FQNEAQ. V dropped 5 bases and J dropped 8 bases, with 10 bases sitting between them. CDR3 nucleotides: TGTGCCAGCAGCCCACTCGGCAAGCAGTACTTC. It yields the protein CASSPLGKQYF.

J is TRBJ1-5 and V is TRBV6-5, with D unresolved. Germline loops: CDR1 MNHEY, CDR2 SVGAGI. Between the trimmed V and J ends, which lost 4 bases and 0 bases, there was a span of 10 bases. The CDR3 has 15 amino acids. In DNA form, the CDR3 reads TGTGCCAGCAGTTGGTCGGCTTATAGCAATCAGCCCCAGCATTTT. The encoded protein is CASSWSAYSNQPQHF.

Details on this clonotype: One junction end does not reproduce the germline sequence, and a read error may be involved. This rearrangement joins TRBV19 to TRBJ2-7; 11 positions agree with TRBD2. In germline, CDR1 is LNHDA, CDR2 SQIVND (reference sequence). CDR3 length: 14 residues. CDR3 sequence: CASSISGGAYVQYF. Here the CDR3 DNA reads TGTGCCAGTAGTATTAGCGGGGGGGCCTACGTGCAGTACTTC.

The rearrangement uses TRBV6-6 and TRBJ1-2, with 8 bases lining up with TRBD1. V lost 10 bases to trimming and J lost 2 bases; unmatched junction nucleotides: 6. CDR1 and CDR2 (germline): MNHNY, SVGAGI (reference sequence). This CDR3 spans 13 amino acids. The CDR3 DNA is TGTGCCATCATGGACAGGGCGAACTATGGCTACACCTTC. It yields the protein CAIMDRANYGYTF.

The sample holds a few counts of this clonotype. This chain links TRBV20-1 with TRBJ2-5; D is tentatively TRBD1 or TRBD2 (5 bases each). This CDR3 is 13 amino acids long. The ends were cut back, 1 base at V and 1 base at J, with 7 bases in the middle. Germline V gene data show CDR1 as DFQATT and CDR2 as SNEGSKA (reference sequence). The CDR3 sequence: CSARGGSQETQYF. For the CDR3, the DNA is TGCAGTGCTAGAGGGGGGTCCCAAGAGACCCAGTACTTC.

The J gene is TRBJ1-1, the V gene TRBV14; no definite D call. Germline V gene data show CDR1 as SGHDN and CDR2 as FVKESK. The CDR3 length is 14 residues. V was pared by 1 base and J by 6 bases, with 12 bases between. DNA of the CDR3: TGTGCCAGCAGCCAAGGGTTCTCCACCGCTGAAGCTTTCTTT. It codes for CASSQGFSTAEAFF. Combining the CDR3 with reference TRBV14 and TRBJ1-1 gives the whole variable domain EAGVTQFPSHSVIEKGQTVTLRCDPISGHDNLYWYRRVMGKEIKFLLHFVKESKQDESGMPNNRFLAERTGGTYSTLKVQPAELEDSGVYFCASSQGFSTAEAFFGQGTRLTVV.

A few counts support this clonotype. The V and J genes are TRBV12-3 or TRBV12-4 and TRBJ2-5; D may match TRBD1 or TRBD2 (6 bases each). The CDR3 spans 15 residues. With 6 bases removed from V and 4 bases from J, the gap between germline ends came to 18 bases. The CDR3 protein is CASSPLGGRGETQYF. For the CDR3, the DNA is TGTGCCAGCAGCCCCCTAGGGGGGCGCGGAGAGACCCAGTACTTC.

This clonotype has a handful of counts. The V gene is TRBV19, the J gene TRBJ1-1; TRBD1 might be the D (5 bases). Trimming removed 6 bases at V and 1 base at J, with 15 bases between. Germline loops: CDR1 LNHDA, CDR2 SQIVND (reference sequence). The length of the CDR3 is 15 residues. CDR3 nucleotides: TGTGCCAGTAGGAGCCCCGAGGGGCGGAACACTGAAGCTTTCTTT. Translating it yields CASRSPEGRNTEAFF.

This clonotype occurred a few times. V usage is TRBV15 and J usage is TRBJ2-4; weak D call: TRBD2 (6 bases). The CDR3 spans 17 residues. Per the germline V gene, CDR1 is LNHNV and CDR2 is YYDKDF (reference sequence). Deletions cut 1 base from V and 7 bases from J, with 20 bases between. The CDR3 DNA follows: TGTGCCACCAGCAGAGGGGCCCTGGGACTGCCAAATAACATTCAGTACTTC. Amino acids: CATSRGALGLPNNIQYF. The full variable domain, with the rest looked up from reference TRBV15 and TRBJ2-4, is DAMVIQNPRYQVTQFGKPVTLSCSQTLNHNVMYWYQQKSSQAPKLLFHYYDKDFNNEADTPDNFQSRRPNTSFCFLDIRSPGLGDTAMYLCATSRGALGLPNNIQYFGAGTRLSVL.

The rearrangement joins TRBV12-3 or TRBV12-4 to TRBJ1-3; no reliable D call. Deletions cut 7 bases from V and 0 bases from J, with 10 bases between. CDR3 length: 14 residues. The CDR3 sequence: CASTLAASGNTIYF. The CDR3 nucleotides are TGTGCCAGCACCCTAGCGGCCTCTGGAAACACCATATATTTT.

To note about this clonotype: It may be a read error: a sequence one base away is much more abundant. This rearrangement joins TRBV7-8 to TRBJ2-4; 11 nucleotides agree with TRBD2. The length of the CDR3 is 18 residues. Germline V gene data show CDR1 as SGHVS and CDR2 as FQNEAQ. The CDR3 sequence: CASSSSSGGFLAKDIQYF. DNA for the CDR3: TGTGCCAGCAGCTCCTCTAGCGGGGGGTTTCTAGCCAAAGACATTCAGTACTTC.

The chain combines TRBV20-1 with TRBJ2-1; 10 positions agree with TRBD1. This CDR3 spans 15 amino acids. Germline V gene sequence: CDR1 DFQATT, CDR2 SNEGSKA (reference sequence). V lost 0 bases to trimming and J lost 10 bases; unmatched junction nucleotides: 9. CDR3 region: CSARDPGQGLYEQFF. The CDR3 DNA follows: TGCAGTGCTAGAGATCCGGGACAGGGGTTATACGAGCAGTTCTTC.

Worth noting for this clonotype: One end of the junction varies from germline; a read error may be responsible. The V call is TRBV27, the J call TRBJ2-2; TRBD2 matches at 13 bases. The CDR3 is 19 residues long. Per the germline V gene, CDR1 is MNHEY and CDR2 is SMNVEV (reference sequence). The CDR3 DNA reads TGTGCCATCAGTCAGGGAGTGGGACTAGCGGGGCTTTACACCGGGGAGCTGTTTTTT. The encoded protein is CAISQGVGLAGLYTGELFF.

Details on this clonotype: This could be a read error, since a much larger clone is one nucleotide away. The chain employs TRBV27 and TRBJ1-1; 9 positions agree with TRBD1. The J segment lost 6 bases and the V segment lost 5 bases, leaving 4 bases of the junction unmatched. The germline gives CDR1 MNHEY, CDR2 SMNVEV (reference sequence). The CDR3 runs to 13 residues. CDR3 DNA sequence: TGTGCCAGCAGTAGGGACAGGGAGGCTGAAGCTTTCTTT. Its translation is CASSRDREAEAFF.

This clonotype appeared a few times. The chain is built from TRBV4-3 and TRBJ1-6, with no clear D. Trimming stripped 0 bases from V and 8 bases from J, with 5 bases between. This CDR3 contains 13 residues. CDR1 LGHNA and CDR2 YSLEER come from the germline V gene. In DNA form, the CDR3 reads TGCGCCAGCAGCCAAGATCAAGATTCACCCCTCCACTTT. Translating it yields CASSQDQDSPLHF.

This clonotype was observed at least ten times. The V gene is TRBV7-8, the J gene TRBJ2-7, with D possibly matching TRBD2 (5 bases). The germline V gene encodes CDR1 SGHVS and CDR2 FQNEAQ. The CDR3 is 14 residues long. Trimming removed 1 base from V and 4 bases from J, with 11 bases in between. DNA of the CDR3: TGTGCCAGCAGCTTAGTCCTAGCTTTTTACGAGCAGTACTTC. As protein: CASSLVLAFYEQYF.

The rearrangement links TRBV7-9 to TRBJ2-2; maybe TRBD2 (6 bases). V lost 3 bases, J lost 5 bases, and 13 bases lay in between. The length of the CDR3 is 15 residues. Germline-derived CDR1 and CDR2 are SEHNR and FQNEAQ (reference sequence). This CDR3 is CASSFGTPWTGELFF. CDR3 bases: TGTGCCAGCAGCTTCGGGACTCCTTGGACCGGGGAGCTGTTTTTT.

This clonotype was detected only a few times. The CDR3 spells CASSLSRAGELFF. The DNA for the CDR3 is TGTGCCAGCAGCTTATCCAGGGCCGGGGAGCTGTTTTTT. The gene calls are TRBV7-2 and TRBJ2-2, with a tentative D call TRBD1 (5 bases). From germline, CDR1 is SGHTA and CDR2 FQGNSA. V was clipped by 2 bases and J by 6 bases, with 7 bases between them. The CDR3 length is 13 residues.